A single sample gave rise to the 9 T cell receptor beta chains below, sequenced in a study of Graves' ophthalmopathy and Graves' hyperthyroidism. Amplification from RNA transcripts yielded the TCR beta CDR3 regions. Investigators did first-round RT-PCR with HTBI primers, then second-round multiplex PCR. TCRdb called the multiplex PCR reads again in MiXCR, with one record for every CDR3 protein. In the table there are hundreds of thousands of distinct CDR3 sequences, roughly 40% of which are singletons. The specimen sequenced was peripheral blood. The receptors stem from an adult man with Graves' ophthalmopathy.

This clonotype was counted many times. V is TRBV7-3 and J is TRBJ1-2; tentatively, D is TRBD1 (6 bases). Germline CDR1 reads SGHTA; CDR2 reads FQGTGA. Trimming left V 5 bases short and J 0 bases short, with 13 bases between. CDR3 size: 15 residues. The DNA of the CDR3 is TGTGCCAGCAGCCCCACAGGGAATCCTAACTATGGCTACACCTTC. This translates into CASSPTGNPNYGYTF.

In nucleotides, the CDR3 is TGTGCCAGCAGTGAAATGTACAGTTTCGGGGCCAACGTCCTGACTTTC. Its translation is CASSEMYSFGANVLTF. The rearrangement links TRBV6-5 to TRBJ2-6, with D unclear. The V gene's germline CDR1 is MNHEY and CDR2 SVGAGI. This CDR3 region has 16 residues. Trimming pared 5 bases from V and 4 bases from J, leaving 15 bases between.

V gene TRBV7-9 combines with J gene TRBJ2-5, with unresolved D. The CDR3 is 14 amino acids. Germline V gene sequence: CDR1 SEHNR, CDR2 FQNEAQ (reference sequence). Trimming removed 2 bases from V and 2 bases from J, with 9 bases in between. CDR3 amino acids: CASSLISLQETQYF. The CDR3 DNA sequence: TGTGCCAGCAGCTTAATCAGCCTTCAAGAGACCCAGTACTTC. Combining the CDR3 with reference TRBV7-9 and TRBJ2-5 gives the whole variable domain DTGVSQNPRHKITKRGQNVTFRCDPISEHNRLYWYRQTLGQGPEFLTYFQNEAQLEKSRLLSDRFSAERPKGSFSTLEIQRTEQGDSAMYLCASSLISLQETQYFGPGTRLLVL.

This chain links TRBV9 with TRBJ2-2; no reliable D call. Trimming took 5 bases from V and 3 from J, leaving 8 bases between them. Germline V CDR1 and CDR2: SGDLS, YYNGEE. The CDR3 length is 13 residues. The CDR3 region has the DNA TGTGCCAGCAGGGGCGAGGACACCGGGGAGCTGTTTTTT. Translation: CASRGEDTGELFF.

The J gene is TRBJ1-1, the V gene TRBV2; maybe TRBD1 (6 bases). Deletions cut 10 bases from V and 1 base from J, with 16 bases between. CDR3 length: 14 residues. The germline gives CDR1 SNHLY, CDR2 FYNNEI. The chain's CDR3 is CATHPGGANTEAFF. The CDR3 DNA sequence: TGTGCCACGCACCCTGGGGGCGCGAACACTGAAGCTTTCTTT.

The chain has TRBV20-1 and TRBJ1-2; D unresolved. Deletions cut 6 bases from V and 1 base from J, with 12 bases between. There are 13 residues in the CDR3. CDR1 DFQATT and CDR2 SNEGSKA come from the germline V gene (reference sequence). In DNA form, the CDR3 reads TGCAGTGCCGTCTGGGGAGTTAACTATGGCTACACCTTC. Translation: CSAVWGVNYGYTF.

This clonotype has ten or more counts. V and J are TRBV7-9 and TRBJ1-1; unclear D gene. The V end lost 3 bases, the J end lost 7 bases, and 15 bases lay between the germline ends. Germline V CDR1 and CDR2: SEHNR, FQNEAQ (reference sequence). The CDR3 runs 14 residues. The CDR3 reads CASSFPDRPFEAFF. The CDR3 DNA sequence: TGTGCCAGCAGCTTTCCAGACCGTCCTTTTGAAGCTTTCTTT.

This clonotype appeared many times. The rearrangement joins TRBV19 to TRBJ1-6; a possible D gene is TRBD1 (6 bases). Between the trimmed V and J ends, which lost 3 bases and 10 bases, there was a span of 10 bases. This CDR3 contains 13 residues. Germline assignment: CDR1 LNHDA and CDR2 SQIVND (reference sequence). The chain's CDR3 is CASSITGQSPLHF. The CDR3 region has the DNA TGTGCCAGTAGTATCACAGGGCAGTCACCCCTCCACTTT.

This clonotype was detected a few times. V usage is TRBV20-1 and J usage is TRBJ2-7; a possible D gene is TRBD2 (6 bases). Trimming removed 4 bases at V and 3 bases at J, with 10 bases between. Germline V gene sequence: CDR1 DFQATT, CDR2 SNEGSKA (reference sequence). This CDR3 has 12 residues. Here the CDR3 reads CSATGEVYEQYF. The DNA of the CDR3 is TGCAGTGCTACGGGGGAAGTCTACGAGCAGTACTTC.